The 7 T cell receptor beta chains reported below all come from one sample, sequenced in a study of blood T cell repertoires in COVID-19. Only in-frame clones appear in the TCRdb table, and some are missing; sequencing was by immunoSEQ multiplex PCR. Here the sample spans some 150,000 clones, more than 65% being singletons. Sequenced input: peripheral blood. These receptor sequences come from a woman aged 55-75 years with acute or convalescent COVID-19.

The chain has TRBV18 and TRBJ2-2; a possible D gene is TRBD2 (5 bases). Looked up from germline, CDR1 is KGHSH and CDR2 is LQKENI. The CDR3 is 14 amino acids. V was clipped by 3 bases and J by 1 base, with 6 bases between them. The CDR3 here is CASSPRVNTGELFF. Here the CDR3 DNA reads TGTGCCAGCTCACCGAGGGTGAACACCGGGGAGCTGTTTTTT.

The CDR3 region is CASSLSTRLFIFF. The CDR3 DNA reads TGTGCCAGCAGTTTATCGACACGGCTATTTATTTTCTTT. The chain has TRBV27 and TRBJ1-1; D not certain. The CDR3 sequence is 13 residues long. In germline, CDR1 is MNHEY, CDR2 SMNVEV (reference sequence). Trimming left V 0 bases short and J 13 bases short, with 15 bases between.

The V call is TRBV7-8, the J call TRBJ2-1; D perhaps matches TRBD2 (7 bases). The CDR3 contains 15 residues. Germline V gives CDR1 SGHVS, CDR2 FQNEAQ. V was pared by 2 bases and J by 10 bases, with 18 bases between. CDR3 region: CASSLNPRGGLEQFF. CDR3 DNA: TGTGCCAGCAGCTTAAACCCCCGCGGGGGCCTGGAGCAGTTCTTC.

This chain uses TRBV7-3 with TRBJ1-3; D gene ambiguous. CDR1 is SGHTA, CDR2 FQGTGA, per germline. This CDR3 contains 16 residues. V shed 2 bases and J shed 0 bases, with 11 bases lying between them. CDR3 region: CASSLSARGSGNTIYF. Written as DNA, the CDR3 is TGTGCCAGCAGCTTATCGGCCCGAGGCTCTGGAAACACCATATATTTT. Using reference TRBV7-3 and TRBJ1-3 for the parts outside the CDR3, the full variable domain is GAGVSQTPSNKVTEKGKYVELRCDPISGHTALYWYRQSLGQGPEFLIYFQGTGAADDSGLPNDRFFAVRPEGSVSTLKIQRTERGDSAVYLCASSLSARGSGNTIYFGEGSWLTVV.

The chain uses TRBV5-1 and TRBJ1-2, with TRBD1 identical over 7 bases. The V segment lost 1 base and the J segment 4 bases; nucleotides outside the gene matches: 7. This CDR3 comprises 15 residues. From germline, CDR1 is SGHRS and CDR2 YFSETQ. This CDR3 is CASSLWDSPLYGYTF. The CDR3 DNA reads TGCGCCAGCAGCTTGTGGGACAGCCCTCTCTATGGCTACACCTTC.

The rearrangement uses TRBV14 and TRBJ1-2; weak D call: TRBD1 (6 bases). Trimming shortened V by 2 bases and J by 2 bases, and 12 bases separated the two germline ends. The CDR3 loop spans 15 amino acids. The germline CDR1 and CDR2 sequences are SGHDN and FVKESK. The CDR3 bases are TGTGCCAGCAGCCAATGGACAGACACCAACTATGGCTACACCTTC. Amino acids: CASSQWTDTNYGYTF.

This rearrangement joins TRBV30 to TRBJ1-4, with 7 positions matching TRBD1. CDR1 and CDR2 (germline): GTSNPN, SVGIG (reference sequence). The CDR3 consists of 15 residues. V was clipped by 2 bases and J by 5 bases; unmatched bases: 8. DNA of the CDR3: TGTGCCTGGAGTTTACAGACAGGGATGAATGAAAAACTGTTTTTT. Translating it yields CAWSLQTGMNEKLFF.